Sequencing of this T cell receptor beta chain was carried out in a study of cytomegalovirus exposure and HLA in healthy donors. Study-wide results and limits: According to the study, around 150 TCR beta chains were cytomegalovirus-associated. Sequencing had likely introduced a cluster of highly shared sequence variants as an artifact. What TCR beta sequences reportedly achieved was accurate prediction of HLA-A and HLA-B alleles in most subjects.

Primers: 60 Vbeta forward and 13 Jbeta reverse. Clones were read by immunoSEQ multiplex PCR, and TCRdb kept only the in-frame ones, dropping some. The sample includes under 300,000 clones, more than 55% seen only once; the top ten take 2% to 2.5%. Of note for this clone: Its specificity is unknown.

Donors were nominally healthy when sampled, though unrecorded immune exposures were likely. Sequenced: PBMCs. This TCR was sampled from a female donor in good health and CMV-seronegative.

The DNA of the CDR3 is TGTGCCACCAGCAGAGGGGGACTAGCGGGGCAAGAGACCCAGTACTTC. Encoded protein: CATSRGGLAGQETQYF. The rearrangement joins TRBV15 to TRBJ2-5, with 13 bases that match TRBD2. Germline CDR1 LNHNV, CDR2 YYDKDF (reference sequence). The V segment lost 1 base and the J segment 2 bases; nucleotides outside the gene matches: 1. This CDR3 contains 16 residues.